The present entry profiles one T cell receptor (beta chain) with its context. The entry originates in a study of cytomegalovirus exposure and HLA in healthy donors. CDR3 length: 14 amino acids. V lost 3 bases, J lost 7 bases, and 13 bases lay in between. Germline V gives CDR1 GTSNPN, CDR2 SVGIG (reference sequence). This PCR relied on a set of 60 Vbeta primers and 13 Jbeta primers. Using immunoSEQ multiplex PCR, the repertoire was profiled, and TCRdb retains in-frame clones only, with some absent. This specimen shows around 97,000 clones; the ten leading clones hold approximately 3.7%. This clonotype was obtained from a man aged 35-49 years in good health and CMV-seronegative. The V and J genes are TRBV30 and TRBJ1-6, with no clear D. The sample taken for sequencing was PBMCs. CDR3 DNA: TGTGCCTGGAGACGGGATCATAAAAATTCACCCCTCCACTTT. Its protein product is CAWRRDHKNSPLHF.